The rows below give T cell receptor beta chains drawn from one sample of a study of CD8 T cells in Susac syndrome. TCRdb re-called the immunoSEQ multiplex PCR reads with MiXCR, one entry per CDR3 protein. There are roughly 190,000 distinct CDR3 sequences in the sample; around 95% occur only once, and 0.098% lies in the top ten. Sequencing was performed on CD4+ T cells from PBMCs. All receptors come from a human donor with Susac syndrome. Each CDR3 is given with its conserved first and last residue. A D gene is named only where the DNA matches it firmly. Rows may omit the clone size; those that give it use once, few, many or a size class.

cdr3_nt cdr3_aa clone_size cdr3_length d_call j_call v_call
TGTGCCTGGAGCGATACCATGGCCAAAGCCTACGAGCAGTACTTC CAWSDTMAKAYEQYF NA 15 NA TRBJ2-7 TRBV30
TGTGCCACCCTTCGACCTGGGGTGAACACCGGGGAGCTGTTTTTT CATLRPGVNTGELFF NA 15 NA TRBJ2-2 TRBV15
TGTGCCAGCAGTCCAGGGGGCATCTCCTATAATTCACCCCTCCACTTT CASSPGGISYNSPLHF NA 16 TRBD1 TRBJ1-6 TRBV12-3/TRBV12-4
TGCAGTGCCGAGGGGGGGAAGGGCCTCGCAGATACGCAGTATTTT CSAEGGKGLADTQYF NA 15 NA TRBJ2-3 TRBV20-1
TGTGCCAGCTCCGACCCCCCCTACGAGCAGTACTTC CASSDPPYEQYF once 12 NA TRBJ2-7 TRBV6-2/TRBV6-3
TGTGCCTGGAGTGCGGGACCACCCGGGGAGCTGTTTTTT CAWSAGPPGELFF NA 13 NA TRBJ2-2 TRBV30
TGTGCCAGCAGCCCGGGGACAGCGGCTCGTACACCCCTCCACTTT CASSPGTAARTPLHF NA 15 TRBD1 TRBJ1-6 TRBV7-8
TGTGCCAGCAGCGTAACGGGGGAAGTCACTGAAGCTTTCTTT CASSVTGEVTEAFF once 14 NA TRBJ1-1 TRBV9
TGTGCCAGCAGCCCATGGGTGGGTAATTCACCCCTCCACTTT CASSPWVGNSPLHF NA 14 NA TRBJ1-6 TRBV13
TGTGCCAGCAGCCACCCGGGACAGGGTCCCTACGAGCAGTACTTC CASSHPGQGPYEQYF NA 15 TRBD1 TRBJ2-7 TRBV7-2
TGTGCCAGCAGCCCGGGACAGGGGACGGGGGCCAAAAACATTCAGTACTTC CASSPGQGTGAKNIQYF NA 17 TRBD1 TRBJ2-4 TRBV3-1
TGTGCCAGCACTACAATCGGACAGGCGAACACTGAAGCTTTCTTT CASTTIGQANTEAFF NA 15 TRBD1 TRBJ1-1 TRBV19
TGCGCCAGCAGCTTTAGCACAGAGGATACGCAGTATTTT CASSFSTEDTQYF NA 13 NA TRBJ2-3 TRBV5-1
TGTGCCAGCAGCTTGGAGGCCGGATACACTGAAGCTTTCTTT CASSLEAGYTEAFF NA 14 NA TRBJ1-1 TRBV5-4
TGCAGTGCTAGCCCCCTTAGGCAGCGGAGCACAGATACGCAGTATTTT CSASPLRQRSTDTQYF NA 16 NA TRBJ2-3 TRBV20-1
TGCAGTGCTCCCCTCTTGGGAGCGGGGGGCTACAATGAGCAGTTCTTC CSAPLLGAGGYNEQFF NA 16 TRBD2 TRBJ2-1 TRBV20-1
TGCAGCGTGGAACACCCCTTTGGGTCGACCTACGAGCAGTACTTC CSVEHPFGSTYEQYF NA 15 NA TRBJ2-7 TRBV29-1
TGTGCCAGCACCCAAACAGGTTTTAATTCACCCCTCCACTTT CASTQTGFNSPLHF NA 14 NA TRBJ1-6 TRBV25-1
TGTGCCAGCAGCTTCCGAGGAGCAGGTTCGGGAGAGACCCAGTACTTC CASSFRGAGSGETQYF NA 16 NA TRBJ2-5 TRBV7-8
TGCAGTGCTAGAGCTCCGGATCGGGAGCAGTTCTTC CSARAPDREQFF NA 12 NA TRBJ2-1 TRBV20-1
TGTGCCAGCAGTTCGGGACAGGGGAGGGCTGAAGCTTTCTTT CASSSGQGRAEAFF NA 14 TRBD1 TRBJ1-1 TRBV6-5
TGTGCCAGCAGCGTAGCGGACGTTAATTCACCCCTCCACTTT CASSVADVNSPLHF NA 14 NA TRBJ1-6 TRBV9
TGCAGCGTTGGACAGGGGGCACCTGGCTACACCTTC CSVGQGAPGYTF NA 12 TRBD1 TRBJ1-2 TRBV29-1
TGCGCCAGCAAACGAGCGGACTCCTACGAGCAGTACTTC CASKRADSYEQYF NA 13 NA TRBJ2-7 TRBV5-1
TGCAGCGCCGCGATAAGGGGGGGTGGAAACATTCAGTACTTC CSAAIRGGGNIQYF NA 14 NA TRBJ2-4 TRBV29-1
TGTGCCACCAGCAGAGTTGGAAATGGGGAGACCCAGTACTTC CATSRVGNGETQYF NA 14 NA TRBJ2-5 TRBV15
TGCAGCGTTGAGACCAAAATGGGCTATGGCTACACCTTC CSVETKMGYGYTF NA 13 NA TRBJ1-2 TRBV29-1
TGTGCCAGCAGCTCTATAGAGCAGTACTTC CASSSIEQYF NA 10 NA TRBJ2-7 TRBV7-9
TGTGCCTGGAGTGGCAGGGGCTGGGATGAAAAACTGTTTTTT CAWSGRGWDEKLFF once 14 NA TRBJ1-4 TRBV30
TGCAGTGCTAGGCACCCACCCCTCCACTTT CSARHPPLHF NA 10 NA TRBJ1-6 TRBV20-1
TGCAGCGTTGAATCGGGTAGTAGGGGCTACACCTTC CSVESGSRGYTF NA 12 NA TRBJ1-2 TRBV29-1
TGTGCCAGCAGCCTAGCCGGGACTAGCCTAATTAATGAGCAGTTCTTC CASSLAGTSLINEQFF NA 16 TRBD2 TRBJ2-1 TRBV11-2
TGCGCCAGCCGCTCACTGATCCCACGGGAGACCCAGTACTTC CASRSLIPRETQYF NA 14 NA TRBJ2-5 TRBV5-1
TGCGCCAGCAGCAATGTCGCGTTCTCCCGGACGACAGATACGCAGTATTTT CASSNVAFSRTTDTQYF NA 17 NA TRBJ2-3 TRBV4-1
TGCGCCAGCAGCAAACAGGGCCCCCAAGAGACCCAGTACTTC CASSKQGPQETQYF NA 14 NA TRBJ2-5 TRBV4-1
TGTGCCAGCAGCCCCAGCACACTGAACACTGAAGCTTTCTTT CASSPSTLNTEAFF NA 14 NA TRBJ1-1 TRBV3-1
TGTGCCTGGACCAGACAGGGCGTATACGAGCAGTACTTC CAWTRQGVYEQYF NA 13 TRBD1 TRBJ2-7 TRBV30
TGTGCCAGCAGTGAACAGGGGGCGCGGAGCACAGATACGCAGTATTTT CASSEQGARSTDTQYF NA 16 TRBD1 TRBJ2-3 TRBV27
TGTGCCAGCAGCGCCTGGGGGACAGGGCTGAGAAATTCACCCCTCCACTTT CASSAWGTGLRNSPLHF NA 17 TRBD1 TRBJ1-6 TRBV9
TGTGCCAGCAGTGACCGGCCGGGCTCCTACAATGAGCAGTTCTTC CASSDRPGSYNEQFF NA 15 NA TRBJ2-1 TRBV6-4
TGCGCCAGCGCCCTCACGGGGGACAATGAGCAGTTCTTC CASALTGDNEQFF NA 13 NA TRBJ2-1 TRBV5-1